Listed here are 2 T cell receptor beta chains from one sample, sequenced in a study of CD8+CD57+ T cells in acquired aplastic anemia. The patients chosen for sequencing had shown expansion of CD8+CD57+ cells (detected by flow cytometry). CDR3 and TCR beta VDJ profiling relied on genomic DNA as the template. A single record per CDR3 protein comes from TCRdb applying MiXCR to the reads. The sample consists of roughly 180,000 distinct CDR3 sequences, 45% to 60% of them appearing once. Sequenced sample: sorted CD4+, CD8+, or CD8+CD57+ T cells (not recorded which) from PBMCs. These TCRs come from a human donor with aplastic anemia.

This clonotype was counted between two and nine times. The chain carries TRBV10-3 and TRBJ1-5, with D unresolved. Trimming took 3 bases from V and 1 from J, leaving 4 bases between them. Germline V gene lookup returns CDR1 ENHRY and CDR2 SYGVKD. The CDR3 is 13 residues long. The chain's CDR3 is CAISEVSNQPQHF. CDR3 DNA: TGTGCCATCAGTGAAGTCAGCAATCAGCCCCAGCATTTT.

The chain joins TRBV10-3 to TRBJ2-5; a weak D match, TRBD1 (6 bases). V was pared by 8 bases and J by 7 bases, with 20 bases between. Germline lookup yields CDR1 ENHRY and CDR2 SYGVKD. CDR3 length: 14 amino acids. The CDR3 nucleotides are TGTGCCATCGGGTGGGACAACGACCTGGCGACCCAGTACTTC. Translation: CAIGWDNDLATQYF.